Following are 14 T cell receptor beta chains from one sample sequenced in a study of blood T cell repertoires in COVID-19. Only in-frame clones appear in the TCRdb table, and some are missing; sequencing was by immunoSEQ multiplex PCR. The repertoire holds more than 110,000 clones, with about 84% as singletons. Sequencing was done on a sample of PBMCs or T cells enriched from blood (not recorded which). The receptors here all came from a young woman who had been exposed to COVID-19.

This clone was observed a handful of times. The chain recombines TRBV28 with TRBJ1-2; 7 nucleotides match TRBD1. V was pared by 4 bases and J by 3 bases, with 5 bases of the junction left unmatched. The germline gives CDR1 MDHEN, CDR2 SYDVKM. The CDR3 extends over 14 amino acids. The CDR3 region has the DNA TGTGCCAGCAGTTCCTCGGGGACAGACTATGGCTACACCTTC. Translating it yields CASSSSGTDYGYTF.

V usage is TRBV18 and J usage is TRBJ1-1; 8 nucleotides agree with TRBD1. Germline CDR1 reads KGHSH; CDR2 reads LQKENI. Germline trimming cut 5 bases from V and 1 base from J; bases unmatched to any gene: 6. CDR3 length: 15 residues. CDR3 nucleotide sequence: TGTGCCAGCTCAACCCGGACAGGGAAGAACACTGAAGCTTTCTTT. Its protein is CASSTRTGKNTEAFF.

The CDR3 DNA reads TGCAGTGCTAGTCGCGGGGCGAACACCGGGGAGCTGTTTTTT. It translates to CSASRGANTGELFF. The V gene is TRBV20-1, the J gene TRBJ2-2, with D perhaps matching TRBD2 (6 bases). The CDR3 spans 14 residues. Germline V lookup: CDR1 DFQATT, CDR2 SNEGSKA (reference sequence). Trimming left V 3 bases short and J 0 bases short, with 8 bases between.

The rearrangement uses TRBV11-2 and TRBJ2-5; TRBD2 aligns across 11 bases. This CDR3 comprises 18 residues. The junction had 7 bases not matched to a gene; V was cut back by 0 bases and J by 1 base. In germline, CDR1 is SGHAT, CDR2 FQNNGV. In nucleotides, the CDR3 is TGTGCCAGCAGCTTAGAAAGGGGTCTAGCGGGAGGCCAAGAGACCCAGTACTTC. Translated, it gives CASSLERGLAGGQETQYF. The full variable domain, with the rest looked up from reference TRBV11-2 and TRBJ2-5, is EAGVAQSPRYKIIEKRQSVAFWCNPISGHATLYWYQQILGQGPKLLIQFQNNGVVDDSQLPKDRFSAERLKGVDSTLKIQPAKLEDSAVYLCASSLERGLAGGQETQYFGPGTRLLVL.

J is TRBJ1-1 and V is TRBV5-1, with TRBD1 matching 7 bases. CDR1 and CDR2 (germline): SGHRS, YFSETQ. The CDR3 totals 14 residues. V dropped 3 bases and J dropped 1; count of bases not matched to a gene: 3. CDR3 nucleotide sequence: TGCGCCAGCAGCTCGACAGGGAGGAACACTGAAGCTTTCTTT. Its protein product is CASSSTGRNTEAFF.

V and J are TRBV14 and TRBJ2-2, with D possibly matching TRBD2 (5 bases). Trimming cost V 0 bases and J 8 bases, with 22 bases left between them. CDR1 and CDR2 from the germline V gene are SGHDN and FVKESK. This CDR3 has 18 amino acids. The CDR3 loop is CASSQDWSHPRDVGELFF. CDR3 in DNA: TGTGCCAGCAGCCAAGATTGGTCTCACCCCCGGGATGTAGGGGAGCTGTTTTTT. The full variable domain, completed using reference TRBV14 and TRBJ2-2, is EAGVTQFPSHSVIEKGQTVTLRCDPISGHDNLYWYRRVMGKEIKFLLHFVKESKQDESGMPNNRFLAERTGGTYSTLKVQPAELEDSGVYFCASSQDWSHPRDVGELFFGEGSRLTVL.

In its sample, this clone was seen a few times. The CDR3 spells CASSEYYGEDTEAFF. The CDR3 nucleotides read TGTGCCAGCAGTGAATACTACGGAGAGGACACTGAAGCTTTCTTT. The chain employs TRBV25-1 and TRBJ1-1; D ambiguous. V lost 0 bases to trimming and J lost 3 bases, with 11 bases between them. The germline V gene has CDR1 MGHDK and CDR2 SYGVNS. The CDR3 is 15 residues long.

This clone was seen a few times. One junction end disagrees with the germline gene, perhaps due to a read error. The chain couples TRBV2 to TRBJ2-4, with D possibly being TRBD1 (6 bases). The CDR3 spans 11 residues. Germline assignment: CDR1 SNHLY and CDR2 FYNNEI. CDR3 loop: CASRFGQYHIF. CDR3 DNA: TGTGCCAGCAGGTTCGGACAGTATCACATCTTC. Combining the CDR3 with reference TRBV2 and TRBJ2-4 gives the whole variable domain EPEVTQTPSHQVTQMGQEVILRCVPISNHLYFYWYRQILGQKVEFLVSFYNNEISEKSEIFDDQFSVERPDGSNFTLKIRSTKLEDSAMYFCASRFGQYHIFGAGTRLSVL.

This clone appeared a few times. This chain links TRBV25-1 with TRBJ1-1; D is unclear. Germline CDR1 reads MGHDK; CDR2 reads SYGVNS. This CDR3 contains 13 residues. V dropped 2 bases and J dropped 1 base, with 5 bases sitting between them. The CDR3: CASSEQENTEAFF. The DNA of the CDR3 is TGTGCCAGCAGTGAACAGGAGAACACTGAAGCTTTCTTT.

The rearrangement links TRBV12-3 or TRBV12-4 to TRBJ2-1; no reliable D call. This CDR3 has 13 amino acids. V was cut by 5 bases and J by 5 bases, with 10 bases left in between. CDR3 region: CASSHMNNNEQFF. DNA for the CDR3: TGTGCCAGCAGTCACATGAACAACAATGAGCAGTTCTTC.

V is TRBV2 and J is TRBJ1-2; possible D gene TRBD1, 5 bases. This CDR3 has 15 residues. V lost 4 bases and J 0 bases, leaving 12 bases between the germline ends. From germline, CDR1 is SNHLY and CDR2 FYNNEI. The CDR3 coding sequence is TGTGCCAGCAGTGTGGGCAGGGCGTCTAACTATGGCTACACCTTC. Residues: CASSVGRASNYGYTF.

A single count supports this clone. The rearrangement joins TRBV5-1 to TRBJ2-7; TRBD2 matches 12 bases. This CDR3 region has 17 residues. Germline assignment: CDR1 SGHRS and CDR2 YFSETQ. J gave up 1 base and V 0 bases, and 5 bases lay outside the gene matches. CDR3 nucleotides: TGCGCCAGCAGCTTGGCCAGGACTAGCGGGATGTCCTACGAGCAGTACTTC. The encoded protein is CASSLARTSGMSYEQYF.

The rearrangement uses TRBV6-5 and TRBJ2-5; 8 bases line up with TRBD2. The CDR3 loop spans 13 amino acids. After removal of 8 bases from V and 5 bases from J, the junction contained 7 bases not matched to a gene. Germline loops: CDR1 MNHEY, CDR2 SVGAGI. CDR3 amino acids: CASHRGGGETQYF. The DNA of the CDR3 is TGTGCCAGCCATCGGGGGGGCGGCGAGACCCAGTACTTC.

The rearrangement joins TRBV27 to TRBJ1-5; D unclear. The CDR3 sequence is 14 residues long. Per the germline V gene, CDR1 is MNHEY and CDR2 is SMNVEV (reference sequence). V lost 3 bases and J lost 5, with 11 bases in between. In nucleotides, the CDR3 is TGTGCCAGCAGTTTCGCGGGCTTAGATCAGCCCCAGCATTTT. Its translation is CASSFAGLDQPQHF.